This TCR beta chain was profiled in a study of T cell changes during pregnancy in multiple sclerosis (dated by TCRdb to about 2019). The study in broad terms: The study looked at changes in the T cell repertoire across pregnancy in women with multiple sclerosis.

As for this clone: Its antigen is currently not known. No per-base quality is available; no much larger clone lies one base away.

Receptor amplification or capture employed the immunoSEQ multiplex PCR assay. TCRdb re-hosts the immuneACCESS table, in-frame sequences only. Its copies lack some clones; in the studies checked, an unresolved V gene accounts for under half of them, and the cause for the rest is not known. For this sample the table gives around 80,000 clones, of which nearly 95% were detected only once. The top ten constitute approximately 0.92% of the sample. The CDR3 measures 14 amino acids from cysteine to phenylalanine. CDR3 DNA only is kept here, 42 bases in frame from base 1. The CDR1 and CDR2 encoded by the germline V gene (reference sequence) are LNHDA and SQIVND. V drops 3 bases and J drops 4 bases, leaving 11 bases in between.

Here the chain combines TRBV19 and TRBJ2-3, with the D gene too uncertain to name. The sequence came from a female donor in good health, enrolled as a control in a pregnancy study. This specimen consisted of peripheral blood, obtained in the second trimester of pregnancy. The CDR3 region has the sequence CASSIGHRADTQYF. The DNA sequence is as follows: TGTGCCAGTAGTATTGGCCATCGGGCAGATACGCAGTATTTT.